The T cell receptor (beta chain) under discussion was sequenced for a study of T cell responses to AZD1222 COVID-19 vaccine. Whole-study results and caveats: Unmutated variant regions are reportedly targeted by nearly half of spike-specific TCRs.

Assay used: immunoSEQ multiplex PCR; TCRdb lists only in-frame clones, some missing. The sample holds 100,000 or so clones, approximately 88% seen once. CDR1 SGHRS and CDR2 YFSETQ come from the germline V gene. The V gene end was trimmed by 4 bases and the J gene end by 4 bases; junction bases not matched to a gene: 16. The CDR3 totals 19 residues. Remarks on this clone: Its antigen is unknown.

V and J are TRBV5-1 and TRBJ2-3; 12 bases fit TRBD2. This sequence originates from an adult in good health. The sequencing here drew on peripheral blood, taken on day 0 of AZD1222 vaccination. The CDR3 loop reads CASSPLLAGGPATADTQYF. The CDR3 DNA reads as TGCGCCAGCAGCCCTCTCCTAGCGGGGGGGCCAGCAACAGCAGATACGCAGTATTTT.